The 2 T cell receptor beta chains given below trace back to one sample, sequenced in a study of OX40 agonist ivuxolimab in advanced cancers. Here immunoSEQ multiplex PCR was the method, and the copy in TCRdb shows in-frame clones only, minus some. There are some 140,000 clones in the sample; about nine tenths occur only once, and 0.85% to 1.4% lies in the top ten. The material sequenced was CD4+ or CD8+ T cells sorted from blood, taken in a trial of the OX40 agonist ivuxolimab. The receptors come from an adult with an advanced solid tumor such as melanoma, head and neck, liver or kidney cancer.

This sequence joins TRBV7-2 and TRBJ2-3; no reliable D call. The germline V and J ends were trimmed by 1 base and 0 bases, with 8 bases remaining between them. Germline V gives CDR1 SGHTA, CDR2 FQGNSA. The CDR3 has 15 residues. The CDR3 here is CASSLVPYSTDTQYF. The CDR3 DNA sequence: TGTGCCAGCAGCTTAGTTCCTTATAGCACAGATACGCAGTATTTT.

The rearrangement joins TRBV7-9 to TRBJ1-5; D is undetermined. This CDR3 has 14 amino acids. Germline CDR1 SEHNR, CDR2 FQNEAQ (reference sequence). Trimming shortened V by 2 bases and J by 4 bases, and 9 bases separated the two germline ends. DNA of the CDR3: TGTGCCAGCAGCTTATTTACAGATAATCAGCCCCAGCATTTT. Translating it yields CASSLFTDNQPQHF.